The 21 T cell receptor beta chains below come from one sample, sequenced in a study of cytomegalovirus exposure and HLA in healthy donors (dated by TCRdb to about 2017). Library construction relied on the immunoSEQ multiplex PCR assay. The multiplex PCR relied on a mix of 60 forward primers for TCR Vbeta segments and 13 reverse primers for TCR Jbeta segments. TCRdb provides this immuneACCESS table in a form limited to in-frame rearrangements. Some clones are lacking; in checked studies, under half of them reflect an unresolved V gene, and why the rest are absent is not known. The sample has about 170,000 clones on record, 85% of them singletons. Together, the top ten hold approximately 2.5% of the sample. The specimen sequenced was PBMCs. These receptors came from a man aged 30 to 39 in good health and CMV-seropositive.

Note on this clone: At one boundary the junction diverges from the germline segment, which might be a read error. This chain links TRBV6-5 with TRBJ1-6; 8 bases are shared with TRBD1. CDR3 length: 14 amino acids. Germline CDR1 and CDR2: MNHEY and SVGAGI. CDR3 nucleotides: TGTGCCAGCAGTTACCCCGGACAGGGTTCAGCCCTCCACTTT. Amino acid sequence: CASSYPGQGSALHF.

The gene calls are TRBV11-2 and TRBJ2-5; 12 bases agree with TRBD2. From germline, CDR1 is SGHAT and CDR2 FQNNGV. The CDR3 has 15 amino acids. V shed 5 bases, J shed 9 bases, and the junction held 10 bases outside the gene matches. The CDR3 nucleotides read TGTGCCAGCAGCACCAGACTAGCGGGAGAGGGGGCCCAGTACTTC. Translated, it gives CASSTRLAGEGAQYF.

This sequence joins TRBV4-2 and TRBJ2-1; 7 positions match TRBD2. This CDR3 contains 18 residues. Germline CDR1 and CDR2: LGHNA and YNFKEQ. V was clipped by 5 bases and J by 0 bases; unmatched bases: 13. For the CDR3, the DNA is TGTGCCAGCAGCGTGTGGGAGTCTAGCGGAGACTCCTACAATGAGCAGTTCTTC. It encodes CASSVWESSGDSYNEQFF.

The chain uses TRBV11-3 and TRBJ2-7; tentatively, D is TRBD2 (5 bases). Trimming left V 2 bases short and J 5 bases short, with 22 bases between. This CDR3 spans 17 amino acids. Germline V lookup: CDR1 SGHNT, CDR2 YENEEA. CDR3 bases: TGTGCCAGCAGCTTAACGGGCTTATACGGGATAAGCGACGAGCAGTACTTC. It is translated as CASSLTGLYGISDEQYF.

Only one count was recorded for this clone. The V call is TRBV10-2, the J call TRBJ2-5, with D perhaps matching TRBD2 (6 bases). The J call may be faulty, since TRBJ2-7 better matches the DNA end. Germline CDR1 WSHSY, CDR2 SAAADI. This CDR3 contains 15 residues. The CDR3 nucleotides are TGCGCCAGCAGTGCCGGTAGCGGAAGCTCCTACGAGCAGTACTTC. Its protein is CASSAGSGSSYEQYF.

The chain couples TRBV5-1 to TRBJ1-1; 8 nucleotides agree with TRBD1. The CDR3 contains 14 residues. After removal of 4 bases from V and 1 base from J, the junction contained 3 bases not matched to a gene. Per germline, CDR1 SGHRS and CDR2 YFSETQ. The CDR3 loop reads CASSLGQANTEAFF. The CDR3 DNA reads TGCGCCAGCAGCCTGGGACAGGCGAACACTGAAGCTTTCTTT.

The CDR3 coding sequence is TGTGCCAGCAGCTCACCGTTAGTGCGGGAGACCCAGTACTTC. Protein: CASSSPLVRETQYF. The rearrangement uses TRBV11-2 and TRBJ2-5; D not resolved. V was clipped by 4 bases and J by 5 bases, with 14 bases between them. Germline V CDR1 and CDR2: SGHAT, FQNNGV. This CDR3 is built from 14 residues.

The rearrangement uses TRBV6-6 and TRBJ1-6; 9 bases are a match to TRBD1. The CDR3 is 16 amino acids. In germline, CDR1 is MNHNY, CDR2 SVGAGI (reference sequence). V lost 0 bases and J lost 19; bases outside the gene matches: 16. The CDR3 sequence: CASSYSARDRAPPVHF. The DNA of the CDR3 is TGTGCCAGCAGTTACTCGGCCCGGGACAGGGCCCCTCCCGTACACTTT.

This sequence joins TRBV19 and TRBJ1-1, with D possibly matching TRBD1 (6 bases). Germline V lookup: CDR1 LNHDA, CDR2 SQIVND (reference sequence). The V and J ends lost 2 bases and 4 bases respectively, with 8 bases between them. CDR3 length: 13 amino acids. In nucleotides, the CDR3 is TGTGCCAGTAGTATATGGACAGCCACTGAAGCTTTCTTT. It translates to CASSIWTATEAFF. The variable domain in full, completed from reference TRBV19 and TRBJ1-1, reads DGGITQSPKYLFRKEGQNVTLSCEQNLNHDAMYWYRQDPGQGLRLIYYSQIVNDFQKGDIAEGYSVSREKKESFPLTVTSAQKNPTAFYLCASSIWTATEAFFGQGTRLTVV.

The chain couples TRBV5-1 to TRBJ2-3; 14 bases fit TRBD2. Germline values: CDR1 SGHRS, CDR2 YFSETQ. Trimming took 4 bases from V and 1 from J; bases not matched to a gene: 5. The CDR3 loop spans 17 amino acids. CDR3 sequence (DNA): TGCGCCAGCAGCGCGAGACTAGCGGGAGGGGGCACAGATACGCAGTATTTT. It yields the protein CASSARLAGGGTDTQYF.

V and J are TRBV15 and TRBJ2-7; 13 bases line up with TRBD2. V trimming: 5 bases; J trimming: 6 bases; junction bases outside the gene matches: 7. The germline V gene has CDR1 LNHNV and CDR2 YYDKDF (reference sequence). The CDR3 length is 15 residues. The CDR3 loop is CATSGGLAGFGEQYF. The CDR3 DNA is TGTGCCACCAGCGGGGGACTAGCGGGATTCGGCGAGCAGTACTTC.

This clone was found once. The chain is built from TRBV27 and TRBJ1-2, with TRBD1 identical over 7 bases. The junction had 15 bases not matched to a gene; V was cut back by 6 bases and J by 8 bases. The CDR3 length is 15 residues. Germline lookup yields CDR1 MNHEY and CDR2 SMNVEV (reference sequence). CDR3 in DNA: TGTGCCAGCAGGCTGACAGGGTCCCTAAACTGGGGCTACACCTTC. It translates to CASRLTGSLNWGYTF.

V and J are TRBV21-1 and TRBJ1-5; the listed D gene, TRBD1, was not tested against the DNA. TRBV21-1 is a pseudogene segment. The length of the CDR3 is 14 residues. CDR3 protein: CASSKTGWDQPQHF. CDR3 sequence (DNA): TGTGCCAGCAGCAAGACAGGGTGGGATCAGCCCCAGCATTTT.

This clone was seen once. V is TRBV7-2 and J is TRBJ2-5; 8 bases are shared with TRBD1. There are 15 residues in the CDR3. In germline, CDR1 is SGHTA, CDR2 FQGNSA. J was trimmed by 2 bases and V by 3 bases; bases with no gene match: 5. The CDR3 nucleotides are TGTGCCAGCAGCTTCCAGGGGGCGGGGCAAGAGACCCAGTACTTC. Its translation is CASSFQGAGQETQYF.

Here the CDR3 reads CASSRETGGTEAFF. The CDR3 bases are TGTGCCAGCAGCCGTGAGACAGGGGGCACTGAAGCTTTCTTT. J is TRBJ1-1 and V is TRBV5-4, with 9 bases matching TRBD1. The CDR3 totals 14 residues. CDR1 and CDR2 (germline): SGHNT, YYREEE (reference sequence). The ends lost 4 bases at V and 4 bases at J; junction bases unmatched: 5.

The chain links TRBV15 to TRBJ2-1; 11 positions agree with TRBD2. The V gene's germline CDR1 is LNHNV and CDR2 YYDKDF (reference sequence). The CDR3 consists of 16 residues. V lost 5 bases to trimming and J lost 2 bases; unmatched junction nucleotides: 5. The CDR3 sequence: CATSRGGLAAYNEQFF. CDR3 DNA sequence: TGTGCCACCAGCCGAGGGGGACTAGCGGCCTACAATGAGCAGTTCTTC.

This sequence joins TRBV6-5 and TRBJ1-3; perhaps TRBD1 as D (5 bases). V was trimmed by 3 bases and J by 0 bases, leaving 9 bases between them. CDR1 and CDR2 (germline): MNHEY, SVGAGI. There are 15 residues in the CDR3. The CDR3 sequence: CASSYSRVSGNTIYF. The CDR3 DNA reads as TGTGCCAGCAGTTATTCCAGGGTCTCTGGAAACACCATATATTTT.

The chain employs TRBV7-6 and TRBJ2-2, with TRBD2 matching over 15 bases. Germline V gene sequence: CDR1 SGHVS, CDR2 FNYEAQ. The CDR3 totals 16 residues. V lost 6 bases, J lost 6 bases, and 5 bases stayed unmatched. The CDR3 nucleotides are TGTGCCAGCAGTGACGGACTAGCGGGAGGGGCCGGGGAGCTGTTTTTT. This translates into CASSDGLAGGAGELFF.

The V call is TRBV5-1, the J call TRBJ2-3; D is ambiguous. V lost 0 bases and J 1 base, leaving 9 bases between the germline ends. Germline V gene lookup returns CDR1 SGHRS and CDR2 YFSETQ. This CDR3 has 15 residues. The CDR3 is CASSLAGPRTDTQYF. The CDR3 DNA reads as TGCGCCAGCAGCTTGGCAGGCCCGCGCACAGATACGCAGTATTTT. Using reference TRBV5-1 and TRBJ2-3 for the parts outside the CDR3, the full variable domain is KAGVTQTPRYLIKTRGQQVTLSCSPISGHRSVSWYQQTPGQGLQFLFEYFSETQRNKGNFPGRFSGRQFSNSRSEMNVSTLELGDSALYLCASSLAGPRTDTQYFGPGTRLTVL.

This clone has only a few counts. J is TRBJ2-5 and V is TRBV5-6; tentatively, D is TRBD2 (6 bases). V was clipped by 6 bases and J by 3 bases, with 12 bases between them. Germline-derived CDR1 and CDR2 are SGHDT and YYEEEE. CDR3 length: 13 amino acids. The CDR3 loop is CASTDGGKETQYF. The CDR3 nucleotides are TGTGCCAGCACCGACGGGGGAAAAGAGACCCAGTACTTC. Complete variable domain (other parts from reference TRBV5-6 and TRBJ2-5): DAGVTQSPTHLIKTRGQQVTLRCSPKSGHDTVSWYQQALGQGPQFIFQYYEEEERQRGNFPDRFSGHQFPNYSSELNVNALLLGDSALYLCASTDGGKETQYFGPGTRLLVL.

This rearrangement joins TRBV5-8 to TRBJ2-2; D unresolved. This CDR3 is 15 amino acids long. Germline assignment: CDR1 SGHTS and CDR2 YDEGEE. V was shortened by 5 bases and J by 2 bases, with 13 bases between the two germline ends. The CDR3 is CASSYFGSNTGELFF. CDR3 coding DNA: TGTGCCAGCAGTTACTTCGGGTCTAACACCGGGGAGCTGTTTTTT.